This TCR beta chain was recorded in a study of blood T cell repertoires in COVID-19. Measured with immunoSEQ multiplex PCR; TCRdb has only the in-frame clones, and not every one. This sample has 150,000 to 200,000 clones, with roughly 87% found just once. Sequencing was carried out using peripheral blood. The sequence was obtained from a woman aged 45 to 65 with acute or convalescent COVID-19.

The CDR3 sequence is CAWSANRGVREKLFF. The CDR3, as DNA: TGTGCCTGGAGTGCGAACAGGGGAGTGAGAGAAAAACTGTTTTTT. The chain recombines TRBV30 with TRBJ1-4, with 7 positions matching TRBD1. This CDR3 has 15 residues. The V gene's germline CDR1 is GTSNPN and CDR2 SVGIG (reference sequence). The V and J ends lost 1 base and 8 bases, in that order; junction bases with no gene match: 10.